This T cell receptor (beta chain) was observed in a study of PD-1 blockade in classical Hodgkin lymphoma. Germline loops: CDR1 SGHRS, CDR2 YFSETQ. The ends were cut back, 1 base at V and 2 bases at J, with 13 bases in the middle. CDR3 size: 15 residues. Data came from immunoSEQ multiplex PCR; TCRdb stores just in-frame clones and leaves some out. The sample gives 47,000 or so clones, approximately 90% of which show up once; about 5.3% is in the top ten. This clone was observed a few times. Described time point: newly diagnosed, previously untreated cHL patient sample. It was PBMCs in newly diagnosed, untreated classical Hodgkin lymphoma that served as comparison.

The J gene is TRBJ2-7, the V gene TRBV5-1, with D possibly matching TRBD1 (5 bases). Sequencing used peripheral blood mononuclear cells (PBMCs). The receptor's source is a human donor with classical Hodgkin lymphoma. CDR3: CASSLKADTTYEQYF. The CDR3 DNA is TGCGCCAGCAGCTTGAAGGCGGACACAACCTACGAGCAGTACTTC.